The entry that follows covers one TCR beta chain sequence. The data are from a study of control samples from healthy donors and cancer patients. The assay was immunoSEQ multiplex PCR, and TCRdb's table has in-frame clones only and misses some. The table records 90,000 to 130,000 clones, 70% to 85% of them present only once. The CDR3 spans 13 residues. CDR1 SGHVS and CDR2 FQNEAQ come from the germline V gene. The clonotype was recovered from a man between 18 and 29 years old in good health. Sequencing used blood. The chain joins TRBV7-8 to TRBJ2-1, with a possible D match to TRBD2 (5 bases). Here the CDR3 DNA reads TGTGCTGGAGGTGAAGGTTCCTACAATGAGCAGTTCTTC. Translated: CAGGEGSYNEQFF.